The clone carrying this TCR beta chain was found once. No antigen is known for it. Assay used: immunoSEQ multiplex PCR; TCRdb lists only in-frame clones, some missing. There are roughly 120,000 clones in the sample; around 84% occur only once, and 7% to 8% lies in the top ten. This entry belongs to a study of T cell responses to AZD1222 COVID-19 vaccine. Looked up from germline, CDR1 is MRHNA and CDR2 is SNTAGT. Between the trimmed V and J ends, which lost 4 bases and 5 bases, there was a span of 11 bases. The CDR3 is 14 amino acids. Notes on the study in general: Possibly, clonal diversity was underestimated; donors were largely white British and included more females. Repertoire sampling was restricted to post-peak T cell response timepoints.

The sample was peripheral blood, taken on day 0 of AZD1222 vaccination. This chain joins TRBV6-4 and TRBJ2-2; D unclear. The receptor was derived from an adult in good health. The CDR3 reads CASSGVLGTGELFF. The CDR3 DNA reads TGTGCCAGCAGTGGGGTGTTGGGAACCGGGGAGCTGTTTTTT.